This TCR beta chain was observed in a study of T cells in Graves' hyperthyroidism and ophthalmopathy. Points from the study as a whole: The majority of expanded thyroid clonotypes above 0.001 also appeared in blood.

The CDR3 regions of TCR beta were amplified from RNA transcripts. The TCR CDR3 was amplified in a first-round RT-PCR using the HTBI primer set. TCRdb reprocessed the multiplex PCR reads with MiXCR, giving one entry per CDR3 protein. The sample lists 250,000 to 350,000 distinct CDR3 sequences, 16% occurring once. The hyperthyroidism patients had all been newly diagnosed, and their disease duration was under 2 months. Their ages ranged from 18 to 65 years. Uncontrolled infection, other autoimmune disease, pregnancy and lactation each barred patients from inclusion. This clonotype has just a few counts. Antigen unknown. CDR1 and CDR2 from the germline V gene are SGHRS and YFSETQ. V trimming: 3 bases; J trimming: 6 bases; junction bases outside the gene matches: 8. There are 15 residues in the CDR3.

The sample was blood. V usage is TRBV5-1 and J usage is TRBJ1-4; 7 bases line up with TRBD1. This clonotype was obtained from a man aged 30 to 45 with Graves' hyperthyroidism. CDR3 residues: CASSSSSDRDEKLFF. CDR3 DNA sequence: TGCGCCAGCAGCTCCTCCTCCGACAGGGATGAAAAACTGTTTTTT.